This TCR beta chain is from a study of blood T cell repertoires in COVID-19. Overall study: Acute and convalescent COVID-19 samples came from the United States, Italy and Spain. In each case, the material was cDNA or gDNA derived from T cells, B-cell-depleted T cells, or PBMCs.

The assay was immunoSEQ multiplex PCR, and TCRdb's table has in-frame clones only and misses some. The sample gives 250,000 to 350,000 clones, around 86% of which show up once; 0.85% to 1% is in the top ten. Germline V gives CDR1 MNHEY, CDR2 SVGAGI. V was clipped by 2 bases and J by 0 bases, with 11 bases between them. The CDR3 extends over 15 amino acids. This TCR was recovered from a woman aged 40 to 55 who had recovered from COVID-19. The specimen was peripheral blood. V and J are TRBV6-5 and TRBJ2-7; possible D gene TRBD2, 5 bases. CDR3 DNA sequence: TGTGCCAGCAGTTACACAACGGGGAGCTCCTACGAGCAGTACTTC. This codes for CASSYTTGSSYEQYF.